These 23 T cell receptor beta chains came from one sample sequenced in a study of blood T cell repertoires in COVID-19. TCRdb keeps only in-frame clones here, not all; method: immunoSEQ multiplex PCR. The repertoire holds hundreds of thousands of clones, with roughly 82% as singletons. What was sequenced was PBMCs or T cells enriched from blood (not recorded which). These receptors were obtained from a woman aged 45-65 years who had recovered from COVID-19.

This clone occurred a few times. The chain combines TRBV6-5 with TRBJ1-2; D gene ambiguous. V gave up 6 bases and J gave up 4 bases, with 12 bases separating them. Looked up from germline, CDR1 is MNHEY and CDR2 is SVGAGI. The CDR3 extends over 13 amino acids. CDR3 residues: CASSSYGVYGYTF. CDR3 coding DNA: TGTGCCAGCAGCTCATACGGGGTCTATGGCTACACCTTC.

The genes are TRBV5-1 and TRBJ2-5, with D tentatively TRBD2 (5 bases). The CDR3 has 17 residues. From germline, CDR1 is SGHRS and CDR2 YFSETQ. Trimming pared 7 bases from V and 5 bases from J, leaving 27 bases between. CDR3 sequence reads: CASLRGRTFGVVETQYF. The CDR3 DNA is TGCGCCAGCCTAAGAGGGCGTACGTTCGGGGTTGTCGAGACCCAGTACTTC.

J is TRBJ2-1 and V is TRBV11-3; 13 nucleotides align to TRBD2. Trimming took 6 bases from V and 8 from J; bases not matched to a gene: 13. Germline V CDR1 and CDR2: SGHNT, YENEEA. The CDR3 is 17 amino acids. The CDR3 DNA is TGTGCCAGCAGTTCTATCGCACTAGCGGGGGGGCTCGATGAGCAGTTCTTC. Protein: CASSSIALAGGLDEQFF. The full variable domain, with the rest looked up from reference TRBV11-3 and TRBJ2-1, is EAGVVQSPRYKIIEKKQPVAFWCNPISGHNTLYWYLQNLGQGPELLIRYENEEAVDDSQLPKDRFSAERLKGVDSTLKIQPAELGDSAVYLCASSSIALAGGLDEQFFGPGTRLTVL.

This chain links TRBV7-3 with TRBJ2-2; the D is unclear. CDR1 is SGHTA and CDR2 is FQGTGA in the germline V gene. Between the trimmed V and J ends, which lost 4 bases and 4 bases, there was a span of 7 bases. The CDR3 sequence is 13 residues long. The CDR3, as DNA: TGTGCCAGCAGCTCCTCTCCCACCGGGGAGCTGTTTTTT. This gives the protein CASSSSPTGELFF.

V and J are TRBV6-5 and TRBJ1-5, with 7 bases lining up with TRBD1. J lost 2 bases, V lost 6 bases, and 7 bases had no gene match. The germline gives CDR1 MNHEY, CDR2 SVGAGI. The CDR3 is made up of 15 amino acids. The CDR3 here is CASRNRQGGNQPQHF. For the CDR3, the DNA is TGTGCCAGCAGGAACCGACAGGGCGGCAATCAGCCCCAGCATTTT.

This chain joins TRBV11-3 and TRBJ2-7; D might be TRBD2 (6 bases). The CDR3 runs to 13 residues. Germline V CDR1 and CDR2: SGHNT, YENEEA. The ends were cut back, 1 base at V and 6 bases at J, with 10 bases in the middle. The CDR3 is CASSLGQGGEQYF. CDR3 bases: TGTGCCAGCAGCTTAGGGCAGGGAGGCGAGCAGTACTTC. Full variable domain (rest looked up from reference TRBV11-3 and TRBJ2-7): EAGVVQSPRYKIIEKKQPVAFWCNPISGHNTLYWYLQNLGQGPELLIRYENEEAVDDSQLPKDRFSAERLKGVDSTLKIQPAELGDSAVYLCASSLGQGGEQYFGPGTRLTVT.

The rearrangement links TRBV19 to TRBJ1-5; 7 bases are shared with TRBD1. Trimming cost V 5 bases and J 4 bases; bases outside gene matches: 5. Germline V CDR1 and CDR2: LNHDA, SQIVND (reference sequence). This CDR3 contains 14 residues. The CDR3 loop reads CASSVGTANQPQHF. The CDR3 DNA sequence: TGTGCCAGTAGTGTCGGGACAGCAAATCAGCCCCAGCATTTT.

The chain employs TRBV18 and TRBJ2-1, with TRBD2 matching over 10 bases. CDR3 length: 15 residues. V lost 5 bases and J lost 7; bases outside the gene matches: 8. Germline-derived CDR1 and CDR2 are KGHSH and LQKENI. CDR3 residues: CASSVAGGPLNEQFF. The CDR3 DNA reads as TGTGCCAGCTCAGTAGCGGGAGGTCCGCTTAATGAGCAGTTCTTC.

The V call is TRBV28, the J call TRBJ2-1; a possible D gene is TRBD2 (6 bases). CDR3 length: 16 amino acids. Germline CDR1 MDHEN, CDR2 SYDVKM. V lost 2 bases, J lost 9 bases, and 20 bases lay in between. The CDR3 nucleotides read TGTGCCAGCAGTTTAAGTTTGGGTGGAGGGGTCCGTGAGCAGTTCTTC. It is translated as CASSLSLGGGVREQFF.

The CDR3 here is CASRAGEDYEQYF. CDR3 sequence (DNA): TGTGCAAGTCGAGCGGGAGAAGACTACGAGCAGTACTTC. The chain employs TRBV12-2 and TRBJ2-7; the table assigns TRBD2, which was not confirmed against the DNA. TRBV12-2 is termed a pseudogene. The CDR3 is 13 amino acids.

V and J are TRBV2 and TRBJ1-2; tentative D call: TRBD1 (6 bases). V lost 5 bases and J 6 bases, leaving 10 bases between the germline ends. Germline loops: CDR1 SNHLY, CDR2 FYNNEI. The CDR3 contains 12 residues. The DNA for the CDR3 is TGTGCCAGCAGTCTACGACAGGATGGCTACACCTTC. It yields the protein CASSLRQDGYTF.

The chain joins TRBV25-1 to TRBJ2-1; 7 positions match TRBD2. V dropped 5 bases and J dropped 2; count of bases not matched to a gene: 6. Germline-derived CDR1 and CDR2 are MGHDK and SYGVNS. CDR3 size: 15 residues. The CDR3 sequence is CASSLSGAPYNEQFF. In DNA form, the CDR3 reads TGTGCCAGCAGTTTAAGCGGGGCCCCCTACAATGAGCAGTTCTTC.

The chain employs TRBV6-4 and TRBJ1-1, with D perhaps matching TRBD1 (6 bases). V gave up 6 bases and J gave up 5 bases, with 22 bases separating them. The CDR3 covers 16 residues. Germline CDR1 reads MRHNA; CDR2 reads SNTAGT. The CDR3 reads CASSRQAINSRTEAFF. CDR3 DNA sequence: TGTGCCAGCAGCAGACAGGCGATTAATAGTAGGACTGAAGCTTTCTTT.

The genes are TRBV7-4 and TRBJ2-3, with 10 bases matching TRBD2. Germline-derived CDR1 and CDR2 are SGHVT and SQSDAQ. The ends lost 1 base at V and 5 bases at J; junction bases unmatched: 6. CDR3 size: 16 residues. CDR3: CASSLGCSGGQDTQYF. The CDR3 DNA is TGTGCCAGCAGCTTAGGGTGTAGCGGGGGGCAAGATACGCAGTATTTT.

The J gene is TRBJ2-2, the V gene TRBV6-5; TRBD2 agrees at 8 bases. The CDR3 spans 15 residues. Losses at the gene ends were 6 bases for V and 5 bases for J; bases not matched to a gene: 8. Looked up from germline, CDR1 is MNHEY and CDR2 is SVGAGI. The CDR3 sequence: CASRERGRGTGELFF. DNA of the CDR3: TGTGCCAGCAGGGAGCGGGGGCGGGGGACCGGGGAGCTGTTTTTT.

This clone has a single count. The chain combines TRBV28 with TRBJ1-2, with TRBD1 matching 7 bases. Germline CDR1 reads MDHEN; CDR2 reads SYDVKM. The CDR3 is made up of 14 amino acids. V gave up 6 bases and J gave up 4 bases; unmatched junction bases: 8. DNA of the CDR3: TGTGCCAGCAGAACTGGACAGGCGACCTATGGCTACACCTTC. Amino acid sequence: CASRTGQATYGYTF.

The rearrangement uses TRBV21-1 and TRBJ1-2; the table's D gene call, TRBD1, was not cross checked with the DNA. TRBV21-1 is termed a pseudogene. The CDR3 is 16 amino acids. CDR3 sequence reads: CASSKAPDKTNYGYTF. The CDR3 DNA reads as TGTGCCAGCAGCAAAGCTCCCGACAAGACTAACTATGGCTACACCTTC.

The CDR3 sequence: CASSRESYNEQFF. The CDR3, as DNA: TGTGCCAGCTCCCGGGAATCCTACAATGAGCAGTTCTTC. The J gene is TRBJ2-1, the V gene TRBV18; possible D gene TRBD2, 5 bases. Trimming pared 6 bases from V and 1 base from J, leaving 7 bases between. The germline V gene encodes CDR1 KGHSH and CDR2 LQKENI. The CDR3 is 13 amino acids.

The genes are TRBV2 and TRBJ1-2; D not certain. The germline gives CDR1 SNHLY, CDR2 FYNNEI. The CDR3 is 15 amino acids. Trimming stripped 7 bases from V and 8 bases from J, with 23 bases between. CDR3 sequence: CASNALSGAPGGYTF. The CDR3 DNA sequence: TGTGCCAGCAACGCGCTGTCGGGCGCGCCGGGGGGCTACACCTTC.

This sequence joins TRBV6-5 and TRBJ2-7; 13 nucleotides line up with TRBD2. CDR1 and CDR2 (germline): MNHEY, SVGAGI. The CDR3 is 15 residues long. J lost 4 bases, V lost 6 bases, and 6 bases had no gene match. In DNA form, the CDR3 reads TGTGCCAGCAGGCCGGGACTAGCGGGAAGTTACGAGCAGTACTTC. It codes for CASRPGLAGSYEQYF.

As regards this clone: This sample includes further DNA sequences coding for the same CDR3. This chain joins TRBV9 and TRBJ2-7, with D tentatively TRBD1 (5 bases). V was cut by 0 bases and J by 1 base, with 8 bases left in between. Germline CDR1 SGDLS, CDR2 YYNGEE. This CDR3 comprises 14 residues. The CDR3 sequence: CASSVGGSSYEQYF. CDR3 coding DNA: TGTGCCAGCAGCGTAGGGGGCAGTTCCTACGAGCAGTACTTC.

The chain couples TRBV11-2 to TRBJ2-1; possible D gene TRBD2, 6 bases. Germline assignment: CDR1 SGHAT and CDR2 FQNNGV. The length of the CDR3 is 16 residues. Trimming cost V 5 bases and J 8 bases, with 22 bases left between them. CDR3 amino acids: CASSPTRTTLFDEQFF. DNA for the CDR3: TGTGCCAGCAGCCCCACCCGGACTACCCTCTTCGATGAGCAGTTCTTC.

The CDR3 protein is CSVDGQGFPYEQYF. CDR3 coding DNA: TGCAGCGTTGATGGTCAGGGGTTCCCCTACGAGCAGTACTTC. This chain joins TRBV29-1 and TRBJ2-7; possibly TRBD1 for D (6 bases). Germline-derived CDR1 and CDR2 are SQVTM and ANQGSEA. V lost 3 bases, J lost 2 bases, and 14 bases lay in between. The CDR3 length is 14 residues.